These 17 T cell receptor beta chains were sequenced from one sample in a study of blood T cell repertoires in COVID-19. Profiled with immunoSEQ multiplex PCR; TCRdb holds only in-frame clones, not every one. The data show some 190,000 clones, with around 80% seen just once and 14% held by the top ten. Sequences were obtained from PBMCs or T cells enriched from blood (not recorded which). The receptors originated from a man aged 55 to 69 who had been exposed to COVID-19.

The chain couples TRBV2 to TRBJ2-7, with D perhaps matching TRBD2 (5 bases). Looked up from germline, CDR1 is SNHLY and CDR2 is FYNNEI. V gave up 8 bases and J gave up 4 bases, with 6 bases separating them. The CDR3 spans 10 residues. This CDR3 is CASGGYEQYF. CDR3 coding DNA: TGTGCCAGCGGAGGTTACGAGCAGTACTTC.

DNA for the CDR3: TGTGCCAGCAGCTCTCCCCGTATCTCCGGAAACACCATATATTTT. It specifies CASSSPRISGNTIYF. V and J are TRBV7-2 and TRBJ1-3, with no clear D. The CDR3 is 15 residues long. V was shortened by 4 bases and J by 4 bases, with 14 bases between the two germline ends. Germline CDR1 SGHTA, CDR2 FQGNSA.

The chain joins TRBV7-2 to TRBJ2-5; D might be TRBD2 (6 bases). With 1 base removed from V and 5 bases from J, the gap between germline ends came to 23 bases. Germline V gene data show CDR1 as SGHTA and CDR2 as FQGNSA. The CDR3 length is 18 residues. This chain's CDR3 is CASSLGVRGAANGETQYF. DNA for the CDR3: TGTGCCAGCAGCTTAGGGGTCCGCGGGGCGGCGAACGGGGAGACCCAGTACTTC.

The chain recombines TRBV19 with TRBJ1-2, with 7 nucleotides matching TRBD1. The CDR3 is 14 amino acids. V gave up 6 bases and J gave up 1 base; unmatched junction bases: 5. Germline V gives CDR1 LNHDA, CDR2 SQIVND (reference sequence). CDR3 coding DNA: TGTGCCAGTAGCTTGGACAGGTTTAACTATGGCTACACCTTC. Its protein product is CASSLDRFNYGYTF.

The chain is built from TRBV4-3 and TRBJ2-7; D is unresolved. Deletions cut 2 bases from V and 3 bases from J, with 17 bases between. The CDR3 has 16 amino acids. Germline-derived CDR1 and CDR2 are LGHNA and YSLEER. The CDR3 here is CASSQTSWAADYEQYF. DNA of the CDR3: TGCGCCAGCAGCCAAACGAGCTGGGCCGCCGACTACGAGCAGTACTTC.

The chain recombines TRBV7-2 with TRBJ2-3, with D maybe TRBD1 (5 bases). The length of the CDR3 is 12 residues. With 5 bases removed from V and 8 bases from J, the gap between germline ends came to 11 bases. The germline V gene has CDR1 SGHTA and CDR2 FQGNSA. CDR3 amino acids: CASSPARGTQYF. DNA for the CDR3: TGTGCCAGCAGCCCCGCTAGGGGTACGCAGTATTTT.

The gene calls are TRBV10-1 and TRBJ1-5, with 8 nucleotides matching TRBD1. The trim removed 5 bases at V and 5 bases at J, leaving 5 bases unmatched. This CDR3 has 14 residues. CDR1 is WNHNN and CDR2 is SYGVQD in the germline V gene (reference sequence). CDR3 residues: CASSSGGRDQPQHF. CDR3 sequence (DNA): TGCGCCAGCAGTTCAGGGGGCAGAGATCAGCCCCAGCATTTT.

V usage is TRBV3-1 (or the pseudogene TRBV3-2) and J usage is TRBJ2-1, with TRBD2 matching 7 bases. The length of the CDR3 is 18 residues. V gave up 4 bases and J gave up 0 bases; unmatched junction bases: 12. Germline assignment: CDR1 LGHDT and CDR2 YNNKEL (reference sequence). The CDR3 DNA reads TGTGCCAGCAGCCCCCGGGCTAGCGGCTGGAGCTCCTACAATGAGCAGTTCTTC. This codes for CASSPRASGWSSYNEQFF.

V gene TRBV9 combines with J gene TRBJ2-5, with 8 bases matching TRBD2. The V segment lost 0 bases and the J segment 3 bases; nucleotides outside the gene matches: 1. The CDR3 is 14 amino acids. Per the germline V gene, CDR1 is SGDLS and CDR2 is YYNGEE. This CDR3 is CASSVGGLEETQYF. The CDR3 nucleotides are TGTGCCAGCAGCGTAGGGGGACTAGAAGAGACCCAGTACTTC.

The chain couples TRBV24-1 to TRBJ1-2; 10 bases match TRBD1. The germline V gene encodes CDR1 KGHDR and CDR2 SFDVKD. V was pared by 4 bases and J by 5 bases, with 15 bases of the junction left unmatched. The CDR3 has 18 residues. CDR3 in amino acids: CATSDPSLTGGVNYGYTF. The DNA of the CDR3 is TGTGCCACCAGTGACCCTTCGCTGACAGGGGGCGTGAATTATGGCTACACCTTC.

The V call is TRBV19, the J call TRBJ1-1, with 7 bases lining up with TRBD1. CDR1 and CDR2 from the germline V gene are LNHDA and SQIVND (reference sequence). V lost 4 bases, J lost 9 bases, and 11 bases stayed unmatched. The CDR3 is made up of 14 amino acids. CDR3 coding DNA: TGTGCCAGTAGTAGACAGGGTTATCCATATCAAGCTTTCTTT. Its translation is CASSRQGYPYQAFF.

In DNA, the CDR3 is TGTGCCAGCAGTCCCAGGACAGGGGGAGGCGGTCAGCCCCAGCATTTT. Amino acids: CASSPRTGGGGQPQHF. The J gene is TRBJ1-5, the V gene TRBV28; 10 bases agree with TRBD1. CDR1 is MDHEN, CDR2 SYDVKM, per germline. The CDR3 has 16 residues. V shed 5 bases, J shed 6 bases, and the junction held 10 bases outside the gene matches.

This chain joins TRBV30 and TRBJ2-1; D is uncertain. The germline gives CDR1 GTSNPN, CDR2 SVGIG (reference sequence). The V and J ends lost 2 bases and 7 bases respectively, with 9 bases between them. The CDR3 sequence is 12 residues long. The CDR3: CAWSQASNEQFF. The CDR3 nucleotides read TGTGCCTGGAGTCAGGCCTCTAATGAGCAGTTCTTC.

The chain couples TRBV11-3 to TRBJ2-5; 7 bases agree with TRBD1. This CDR3 contains 15 residues. V lost 0 bases and J lost 4; bases outside the gene matches: 5. The germline CDR1 and CDR2 sequences are SGHNT and YENEEA. CDR3 DNA: TGTGCCAGCAGCTTAGATGTGGCAGGGGGAGAGACCCAGTACTTC. Translating it yields CASSLDVAGGETQYF.

This clone was seen a handful of times. The gene calls are TRBV19 and TRBJ1-5; 7 nucleotides match TRBD1. Trimming removed 2 bases from V and 9 bases from J; junction bases left unmatched: 7. CDR1 and CDR2 from the germline V gene are LNHDA and SQIVND (reference sequence). This CDR3 is 14 amino acids long. CDR3 DNA: TGTGCCAGTAGTATATACAGGGGCCCTGGGCCCCAGCATTTT. It codes for CASSIYRGPGPQHF.

V usage is TRBV4-1 and J usage is TRBJ1-5; 9 bases align to TRBD1. Germline V gives CDR1 MGHRA, CDR2 YSYEKL. V shed 0 bases and J 11 bases; nucleotides not matched to a gene: 8. The CDR3 extends over 15 amino acids. CDR3 sequence reads: CASSQDGTGNEAQHF. DNA of the CDR3: TGCGCCAGCAGCCAAGACGGGACAGGGAACGAGGCCCAGCATTTT.

V is TRBV10-1 and J is TRBJ2-2; TRBD1 aligns across 8 bases. Germline V gene lookup returns CDR1 WNHNN and CDR2 SYGVQD (reference sequence). The trim removed 8 bases at V and 4 bases at J, leaving 6 bases unmatched. CDR3 length equals 14 residues. As DNA, the CDR3 is TGCGCCAGCCGACAGGGGAGATTCACCGGGGAGCTGTTTTTT. Its protein is CASRQGRFTGELFF.